This is a list of T cell receptor beta chains from one sample in a study of cytomegalovirus exposure and HLA in healthy donors. Assay used: immunoSEQ multiplex PCR; TCRdb lists only in-frame clones, some missing. The listing contains approximately 210,000 clones. The material sequenced was PBMCs. The receptors were gathered from a woman in her 30s in good health and CMV-seropositive. CDR3s include the opening cysteine and the closing phenylalanine or tryptophan. The order of the fields is D gene, J gene, V gene, CDR3 protein, CDR3 DNA. D genes are given only for firm matches.

d_call: .; j_call: TRBJ2-7; v_call: TRBV7-9; cdr3_aa: CASSLAAGNYEQYF; cdr3_nt: TGTGCCAGCAGCTTAGCGGCGGGGAACTACGAGCAGTACTTC
d_call: TRBD1; j_call: TRBJ1-1; v_call: TRBV18; cdr3_aa: CASSPDRGGNTEAFF; cdr3_nt: TGTGCCAGCTCACCGGACAGGGGAGGGAACACTGAAGCTTTCTTT
d_call: TRBD1; j_call: TRBJ1-1; v_call: TRBV10-3; cdr3_aa: CAISYRDRGTEAFF; cdr3_nt: TGTGCCATCAGCTACCGGGACAGAGGGACTGAAGCTTTCTTT
d_call: TRBD1; j_call: TRBJ1-1; v_call: TRBV19; cdr3_aa: CASVNRGMNTEAFF; cdr3_nt: TGTGCCAGTGTGAACAGGGGCATGAACACTGAAGCTTTCTTT
d_call: .; j_call: TRBJ2-1; v_call: TRBV18; cdr3_aa: CASSRDQGNNEQFF; cdr3_nt: TGTGCCAGCTCACGAGACCAGGGTAACAATGAGCAGTTCTTC
d_call: TRBD1; j_call: TRBJ1-1; v_call: TRBV10-3; cdr3_aa: CAISESYRGNTEAFF; cdr3_nt: TGTGCCATCAGTGAGTCCTACAGGGGAAACACTGAAGCTTTCTTT
d_call: .; j_call: TRBJ2-3; v_call: TRBV6-1; cdr3_aa: CASSESVALPPDTQYF; cdr3_nt: TGTGCCAGCAGTGAATCAGTAGCCCTCCCCCCAGATACGCAGTATTTT
d_call: .; j_call: TRBJ2-2; v_call: TRBV7-2; cdr3_aa: CASSLSVSMNTGELFF; cdr3_nt: TGTGCCAGCAGCTTATCTGTGTCTATGAACACCGGGGAGCTGTTTTTT
d_call: TRBD1; j_call: TRBJ1-2; v_call: TRBV6-5; cdr3_aa: CASSETGGLPYGYTF; cdr3_nt: TGTGCCAGCAGCGAGACAGGGGGCTTGCCCTATGGCTACACCTTC
d_call: TRBD1; j_call: TRBJ1-4; v_call: TRBV15; cdr3_aa: CATSRDRTGGRTNEKLFF; cdr3_nt: TGTGCCACCAGCAGAGATCGGACAGGGGGGAGGACTAATGAAAAACTGTTTTTT
d_call: .; j_call: TRBJ2-7; v_call: TRBV13; cdr3_aa: CASSDSPGAPEQYF; cdr3_nt: TGTGCCAGCAGCGACAGCCCTGGGGCGCCGGAGCAGTACTTC
d_call: TRBD2; j_call: TRBJ2-7; v_call: TRBV30; cdr3_aa: CAWRTSGTYEQYF; cdr3_nt: TGTGCCTGGAGGACTAGCGGAACTTACGAGCAGTACTTC
d_call: TRBD2; j_call: TRBJ2-1; v_call: TRBV28; cdr3_aa: CASSLAGGMNEQFF; cdr3_nt: TGTGCCAGCTCTTTAGCGGGAGGGATGAATGAGCAGTTCTTC
d_call: TRBD1; j_call: TRBJ1-1; v_call: TRBV19; cdr3_aa: CASLGTAREAFF; cdr3_nt: TGTGCCAGCCTAGGGACAGCCCGCGAAGCTTTCTTT
d_call: TRBD1; j_call: TRBJ2-7; v_call: TRBV9; cdr3_aa: CASSVGQGMPYEQYF; cdr3_nt: TGTGCCAGCAGCGTCGGACAGGGAATGCCCTACGAGCAGTACTTC
d_call: TRBD1; j_call: TRBJ2-7; v_call: TRBV5-1; cdr3_aa: CASRGQGASNEQYF; cdr3_nt: TGCGCCAGCAGGGGACAGGGGGCATCAAACGAGCAGTACTTC
d_call: .; j_call: TRBJ2-1; v_call: TRBV4-1; cdr3_aa: CASSLWGAGGAGDEQFF; cdr3_nt: TGCGCCAGCAGCCTTTGGGGGGCAGGAGGGGCGGGGGATGAGCAGTTCTTC